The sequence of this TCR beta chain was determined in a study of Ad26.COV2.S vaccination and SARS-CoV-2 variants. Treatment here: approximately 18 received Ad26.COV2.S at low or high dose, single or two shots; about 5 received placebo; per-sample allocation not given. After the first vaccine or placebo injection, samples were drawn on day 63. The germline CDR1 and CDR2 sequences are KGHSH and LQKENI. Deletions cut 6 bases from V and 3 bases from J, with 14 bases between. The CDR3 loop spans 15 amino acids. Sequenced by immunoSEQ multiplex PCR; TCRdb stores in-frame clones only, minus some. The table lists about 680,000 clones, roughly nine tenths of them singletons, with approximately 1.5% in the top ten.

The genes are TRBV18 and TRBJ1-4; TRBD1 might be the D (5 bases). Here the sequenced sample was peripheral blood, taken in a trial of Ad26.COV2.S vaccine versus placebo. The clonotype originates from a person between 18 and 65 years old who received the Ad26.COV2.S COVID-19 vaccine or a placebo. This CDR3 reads CASSSTDVANEKLFF. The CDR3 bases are TGTGCCAGCTCTTCGACAGACGTTGCTAATGAAAAACTGTTTTTT.